This section outlines one T cell receptor beta chain sequence together with its context. What it recognizes is unknown. The record originates from a study of blood T cells in healthy people across ages. Points from the study as a whole: Estimates of diversity drawn from one million T cells were considered underestimates.

The donors, all healthy, were Caucasians living in Russia, aged roughly 6 to 100. A J-beta primer mix and a sample-barcoded 5' primer were used in a second PCR of roughly 6 to 12 cycles. Every sample gave at least 2.5 million paired-end reads containing CDR3. One entry per CDR3 protein, called by TCRdb with MiXCR from the 5' RACE reads. The data hold about 640,000 distinct CDR3 sequences, with 58% observed a single time. The V gene lost 3 bases and the J gene lost 0 bases, with 9 bases spanning the gap. The CDR3 runs 16 residues. Looked up from germline, CDR1 is MNHEY and CDR2 is SMNVEV (reference sequence).

This sequence was found in a man between 60 and 75 years old in good health. The sample taken for sequencing was blood. This chain joins TRBV27 and TRBJ2-6; D is ambiguous. CDR3 in amino acids: CASSLNYNSGANVLTF. CDR3 in DNA: TGTGCCAGCAGTTTGAACTATAACTCTGGGGCCAACGTCCTGACTTTC.